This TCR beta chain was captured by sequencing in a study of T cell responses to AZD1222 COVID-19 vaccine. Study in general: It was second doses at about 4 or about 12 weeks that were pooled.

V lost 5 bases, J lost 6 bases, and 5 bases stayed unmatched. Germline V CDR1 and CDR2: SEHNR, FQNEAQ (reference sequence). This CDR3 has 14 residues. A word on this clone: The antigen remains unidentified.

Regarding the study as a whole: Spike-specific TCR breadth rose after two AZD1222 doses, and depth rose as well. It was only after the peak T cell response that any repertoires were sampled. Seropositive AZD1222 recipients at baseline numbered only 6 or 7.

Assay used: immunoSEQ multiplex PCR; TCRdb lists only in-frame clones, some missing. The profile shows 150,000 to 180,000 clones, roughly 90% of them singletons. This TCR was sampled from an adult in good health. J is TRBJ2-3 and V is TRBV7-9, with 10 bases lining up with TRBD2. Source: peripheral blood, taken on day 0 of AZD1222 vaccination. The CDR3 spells CASSARLAGDTQYF. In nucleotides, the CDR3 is TGTGCCAGCAGCGCTCGACTAGCGGGCGATACGCAGTATTTT. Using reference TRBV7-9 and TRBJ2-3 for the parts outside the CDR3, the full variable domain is DTGVSQNPRHKITKRGQNVTFRCDPISEHNRLYWYRQTLGQGPEFLTYFQNEAQLEKSRLLSDRFSAERPKGSFSTLEIQRTEQGDSAMYLCASSARLAGDTQYFGPGTRLTVL.